A single sample gave rise to the 18 T cell receptor beta chains below, sequenced in a study of cytomegalovirus exposure and HLA in healthy donors. With 60 Vbeta and 13 Jbeta primers, the PCR was carried out. Some clones are missing from TCRdb's copy, which holds only in-frame ones; the method was immunoSEQ multiplex PCR. The sample holds about 130,000 clones, about three quarters seen once. The sequencing input was PBMCs. These receptor sequences come from a woman between 40 and 50 years old in good health and CMV-seronegative.

This chain uses TRBV2 with TRBJ2-7; the match to TRBD1 covers 9 bases. The CDR3 loop spans 14 amino acids. V lost 3 bases to trimming and J lost 3 bases; unmatched junction nucleotides: 3. Germline lookup yields CDR1 SNHLY and CDR2 FYNNEI. As DNA, the CDR3 is TGTGCCAGCAGTGAGGGACAGGGTTTCTACGAGCAGTACTTC. This translates into CASSEGQGFYEQYF. Filled out from reference TRBV2 and TRBJ2-7, the complete variable domain reads EPEVTQTPSHQVTQMGQEVILRCVPISNHLYFYWYRQILGQKVEFLVSFYNNEISEKSEIFDDQFSVERPDGSNFTLKIRSTKLEDSAMYFCASSEGQGFYEQYFGPGTRLTVT.

The chain recombines TRBV7-9 with TRBJ2-5, with 8 bases fitting TRBD1. This CDR3 has 14 amino acids. V lost 2 bases to trimming and J lost 10 bases; unmatched junction nucleotides: 9. Germline CDR1 is SEHNR and CDR2 is FQNEAQ (reference sequence). The CDR3 DNA is TGTGCCAGCAGCTTATCTGAGGCAGGGGGCGTCCAGTACTTC. Its protein product is CASSLSEAGGVQYF.

The chain has TRBV29-1 and TRBJ2-2, with D perhaps TRBD1 (6 bases). Germline assignment: CDR1 SQVTM and CDR2 ANQGSEA. V lost 3 bases and J 7 bases, leaving 15 bases between the germline ends. The CDR3 extends over 14 amino acids. CDR3 sequence: CSVDVGAGVGELFF. As DNA, the CDR3 is TGCAGCGTTGATGTGGGGGCCGGGGTCGGGGAGCTGTTTTTT.

In this sample, this clone turned up once. V and J are TRBV19 and TRBJ1-1; D perhaps matches TRBD1 (6 bases). The germline V and J ends were trimmed by 3 bases and 0 bases, with 20 bases remaining between them. CDR3 length: 18 amino acids. The germline gives CDR1 LNHDA, CDR2 SQIVND (reference sequence). The CDR3 nucleotides are TGTGCCAGTAGTATCGGCGGACAGTCGTTAATCATGAACACTGAAGCTTTCTTT. Protein: CASSIGGQSLIMNTEAFF.

The chain's CDR3 is CASSNSGGAYETQYF. The CDR3 DNA reads TGTGCCAGCAGCAATAGCGGGGGGGCTTATGAGACCCAGTACTTC. The rearrangement links TRBV7-2 to TRBJ2-5; 11 bases are a match to TRBD2. From germline, CDR1 is SGHTA and CDR2 FQGNSA. V dropped 5 bases and J dropped 5; count of bases not matched to a gene: 7. The CDR3 is 15 amino acids.

This chain connects TRBV4-2 to TRBJ2-7, with TRBD1 matching 8 bases. The germline V gene has CDR1 LGHNA and CDR2 YNFKEQ. This CDR3 is 16 amino acids long. The V segment lost 1 base and the J segment 3 bases; nucleotides outside the gene matches: 8. The DNA for the CDR3 is TGTGCCAGCAGCCAAGGGGGTCTAGGACAGGGCTACGAGCAGTACTTC. Its translation: CASSQGGLGQGYEQYF.

On this clone: Because the CDR3's place on the DNA is in doubt, the DNA is left out and the CDR3 is given as listed by TCRdb. The rearrangement links TRBV9 to TRBJ1-2; the DNA was not used to check the table's D call, TRBD1. The CDR3 is 16 residues long, ends included. Germline assignment: CDR1 SGDLS and CDR2 YYNGEE. The chain's CDR3 is CASSVGPGTGTYPPHF.

This clone is a singleton in its sample. This chain's CDR3 is CASSPGPSRGQPQHF. Written as DNA, the CDR3 is TGTGCCAGCAGCCCCGGACCCTCGCGGGGCCAGCCCCAGCATTTT. This chain links TRBV7-8 with TRBJ1-5; D may be TRBD1 (5 bases). The CDR3 consists of 15 residues. Germline V gene sequence: CDR1 SGHVS, CDR2 FQNEAQ. V was trimmed by 5 bases and J by 7 bases, leaving 18 bases between them.

The V gene is TRBV5-1, the J gene TRBJ1-4; possibly TRBD1 for D (6 bases). The length of the CDR3 is 14 residues. Trimming stripped 3 bases from V and 3 bases from J, with 9 bases between. The germline CDR1 and CDR2 sequences are SGHRS and YFSETQ. The CDR3 protein is CASSSQGPNEKLFF. Here the CDR3 DNA reads TGCGCCAGCAGCTCACAGGGCCCTAATGAAAAACTGTTTTTT.

The chain is built from TRBV7-3 and TRBJ2-1, with 9 positions matching TRBD2. J gave up 5 bases and V 5 bases, and 10 bases lay outside the gene matches. CDR3 length: 16 amino acids. Germline V gene sequence: CDR1 SGHTA, CDR2 FQGTGA. CDR3: CASSPWGAGGHNEQFF. The CDR3 DNA follows: TGTGCCAGCAGCCCCTGGGGGGCGGGGGGGCACAATGAGCAGTTCTTC.

The chain combines TRBV7-3 with TRBJ2-3; perhaps TRBD1 as D (7 bases). The CDR3 covers 14 residues. Trimming cost V 6 bases and J 0 bases, with 10 bases left between them. The V gene's germline CDR1 is SGHTA and CDR2 FQGTGA. The CDR3 region is CASRGGQSTDTQYF. Here the CDR3 DNA reads TGTGCCAGCAGGGGGGGACAGAGCACAGATACGCAGTATTTT. Combining the CDR3 with reference TRBV7-3 and TRBJ2-3 gives the whole variable domain GAGVSQTPSNKVTEKGKYVELRCDPISGHTALYWYRQSLGQGPEFLIYFQGTGAADDSGLPNDRFFAVRPEGSVSTLKIQRTERGDSAVYLCASRGGQSTDTQYFGPGTRLTVL.

The chain has TRBV9 and TRBJ2-7, with 7 bases that match TRBD1. Germline CDR1 SGDLS, CDR2 YYNGEE. The CDR3 length is 15 residues. J gave up 3 bases and V 0 bases, and 6 bases lay outside the gene matches. DNA for the CDR3: TGTGCCAGCAGCGTAGTGCTCGCAGGGGGCTACGAGCAGTACTTC. Its protein is CASSVVLAGGYEQYF.

The chain has TRBV5-1 and TRBJ2-1; 7 nucleotides line up with TRBD1. The CDR3 runs to 15 residues. CDR1 is SGHRS, CDR2 YFSETQ, per germline. The J segment lost 4 bases and the V segment lost 3 bases, leaving 7 bases of the junction unmatched. This CDR3 is CASSSGQLPYNEQFF. CDR3 nucleotide sequence: TGCGCCAGCAGCTCGGGACAGCTACCTTACAATGAGCAGTTCTTC.

This clone was detected once. The CDR3 DNA sequence: TGCGCCAGCAGCCGGGCCGACAGGAACACCGGGGAGCTGTTTTTT. Translation gives CASSRADRNTGELFF. The V and J genes are TRBV5-1 and TRBJ2-2, with D perhaps matching TRBD1 (5 bases). This CDR3 is built from 15 residues. Trimming pared 4 bases from V and 1 base from J, leaving 11 bases between. The germline gives CDR1 SGHRS, CDR2 YFSETQ. The whole variable domain, filled in from reference TRBV5-1 and TRBJ2-2, reads KAGVTQTPRYLIKTRGQQVTLSCSPISGHRSVSWYQQTPGQGLQFLFEYFSETQRNKGNFPGRFSGRQFSNSRSEMNVSTLELGDSALYLCASSRADRNTGELFFGEGSRLTVL.

The chain is built from TRBV7-3 and TRBJ2-3, with a weak D call TRBD2 (6 bases). Looked up from germline, CDR1 is SGHTA and CDR2 is FQGTGA. This CDR3 is 19 amino acids long. With 2 bases removed from V and 0 bases from J, the gap between germline ends came to 21 bases. The CDR3 nucleotides read TGTGCCAGCAGCTTATCTGTCCGGGGGACCCGGACCAGCACAGATACGCAGTATTTT. Amino acids: CASSLSVRGTRTSTDTQYF.

The gene calls are TRBV7-8 and TRBJ1-5, with 7 bases lining up with TRBD1. CDR1 is SGHVS, CDR2 FQNEAQ, per germline. The J segment lost 5 bases and the V segment lost 0 bases, leaving 1 base of the junction unmatched. This CDR3 has 14 residues. CDR3 protein: CASSLARGHQPQHF. The CDR3 DNA sequence: TGTGCCAGCAGCTTAGCTAGGGGGCATCAGCCCCAGCATTTT.

The chain combines TRBV10-3 with TRBJ2-1; 10 bases are a match to TRBD2. Germline CDR1 reads ENHRY; CDR2 reads SYGVKD. With 7 bases clipped from V and 3 bases from J, the junction kept 12 bases outside the gene matches. The CDR3 totals 17 residues. The CDR3 DNA sequence: TGTGCCATCAAAGCAAACCTAGCGGGAGACTTCTACAATGAGCAGTTCTTC. Protein product: CAIKANLAGDFYNEQFF.

V usage is TRBV28 and J usage is TRBJ1-6; possible D gene TRBD1, 6 bases. The CDR3 length is 12 residues. The V end lost 9 bases, the J end lost 9 bases, and 12 bases lay between the germline ends. The germline CDR1 and CDR2 sequences are MDHEN and SYDVKM. The CDR3 reads CASITGTSPLHF. The CDR3 coding sequence is TGTGCCAGTATCACAGGGACTTCACCCCTCCACTTT.